The present TCR beta chain was sequenced within a study of blood T cell repertoires in COVID-19 (TCRdb year 2020). With respect to the entire study: The collaborator samples originated in the United States, Italy and Spain and spanned the acute and convalescent phases of COVID-19. A freely available public database, intended as a resource for researchers studying the immune response to SARS-CoV-2, is where the repertoires were released. The material from the prospective study consisted of cDNA or gDNA derived from T cells, B-cell-depleted T cells, or PBMCs. Sample metadata almost always included a de-identified subject ID, COVID-19 status, age in years and sex. Deeply sampled blood TCRbeta repertoires from subjects exposed to, actively infected with, or recovered from COVID-19 were included in the dataset. Where available, HLA class I and class II types were obtained from metadata supplied by the sample provider rather than from assay-based typing. Samples came from the ongoing ImmuneRACE study (first 160 participants) plus 1,254 subjects from 6 global collaborators.

On this clone: It has no known antigen specificity. No much larger clonotype is one base removed from it; base qualities were not supplied.

Enrolling through a virtual design, the prospective study's participants ranged in age from roughly 18 to 100 years and lived across roughly 24 United States geographic areas. To assign participants to cohorts, the prospective study relied on clinical history that participants themselves reported in a screening survey and a study questionnaire. A participant counted as exposed if, within 2 weeks of entering the study, that participant had been in contact with someone who had a PCR-confirmed or clinician-diagnosed COVID-19 case. Each participant in the prospective study had whole blood, serum and a nasopharyngeal or oropharyngeal swab collected by mobile phlebotomists. Prospective study participants could optionally give additional blood draws and questionnaires over an approximately two-month period. Prospective study blood samples were shipped either frozen or at room temperature before DNA extraction.

The germline V gene (reference sequence) sets CDR1 to SEHNR and CDR2 to FQNEAQ. V is pared back by 3 bases and J by 5 bases, with 10 bases lying between the germline termini. The CDR3 starts with the cysteine, ends with the phenylalanine, and has 14 residues. Only the CDR3 DNA stays, 42 bases, in frame from base 1. TCRbeta CDR3 regions were amplified from genomic DNA by means of the immunoSEQ Assay, a bias-controlled multiplex PCR. Regarding the original processing steps: The number of nucleated cells in each sample was estimated from the amplification of reference gene primers within the assay. To quantify the absolute abundance of each unique TCRbeta CDR3 rearrangement, sequence reads were collapsed and filtered. For each sample, productive Simpson clonality was calculated as the square root of Simpson's diversity index across productive rearrangements. What TCRdb holds here is the immuneACCESS table cut down to in-frame rearrangements. Part of the clones is not present; checked against another copy, under half of the missing clones reflect an unresolved V gene, and the others are unexplained. For V, J and clone size, that table is used; D and trimming come from the DNA. A total of fewer than 250,000 clones appear in this sample, around 87% of them only once. Approximately 15% of the sample lies in the top ten.

The paper as a whole reports these results and caveats: The quantity of clinical and demographic metadata differed by source and by participant and was supplied without curation.

The receptor's source is a man under 40 who had been exposed to COVID-19. The rearrangement joined TRBV7-9 to TRBJ1-4, and the D gene may be TRBD1, 6 bases matching. Sequenced: PBMCs or T cells enriched from blood (not recorded which). The nucleotide sequence is TGTGCCAGCAGCTTCACCGGGACAAATGAAAAACTGTTTTTT. This encodes CASSFTGTNEKLFF.